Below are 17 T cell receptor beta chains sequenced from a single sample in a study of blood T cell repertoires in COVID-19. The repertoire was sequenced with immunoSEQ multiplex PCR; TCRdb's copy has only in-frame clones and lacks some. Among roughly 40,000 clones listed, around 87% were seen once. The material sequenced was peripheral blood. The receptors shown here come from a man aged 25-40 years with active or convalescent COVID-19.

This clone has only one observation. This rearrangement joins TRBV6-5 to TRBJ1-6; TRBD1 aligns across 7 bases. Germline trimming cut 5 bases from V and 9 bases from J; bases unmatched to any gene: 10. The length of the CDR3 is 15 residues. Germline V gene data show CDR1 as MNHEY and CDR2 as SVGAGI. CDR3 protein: CASSREGGRISPLHF. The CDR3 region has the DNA TGTGCCAGCAGTCGAGAAGGGGGCAGAATTTCACCCCTCCACTTT.

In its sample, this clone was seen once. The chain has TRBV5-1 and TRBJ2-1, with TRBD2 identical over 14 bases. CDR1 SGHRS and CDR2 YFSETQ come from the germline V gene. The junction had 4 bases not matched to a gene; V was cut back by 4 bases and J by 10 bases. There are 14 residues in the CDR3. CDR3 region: CASSPGLAGEEQFF. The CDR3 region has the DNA TGCGCCAGCAGCCCGGGACTAGCGGGAGAAGAGCAGTTCTTC.

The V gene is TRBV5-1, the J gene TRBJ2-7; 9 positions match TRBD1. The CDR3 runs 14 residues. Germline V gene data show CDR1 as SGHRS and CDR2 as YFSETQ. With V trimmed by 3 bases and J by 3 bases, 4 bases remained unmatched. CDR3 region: CASSWETGGYEQYF. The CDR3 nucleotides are TGCGCCAGCAGCTGGGAGACAGGGGGCTACGAGCAGTACTTC.

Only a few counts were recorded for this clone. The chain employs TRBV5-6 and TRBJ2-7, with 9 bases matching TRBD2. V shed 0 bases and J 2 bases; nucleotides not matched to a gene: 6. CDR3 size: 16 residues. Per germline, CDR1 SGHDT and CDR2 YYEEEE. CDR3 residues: CASSLAVLAGTYEQYF. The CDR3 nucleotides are TGTGCCAGCAGCTTGGCCGTCCTAGCGGGGACCTACGAGCAGTACTTC.

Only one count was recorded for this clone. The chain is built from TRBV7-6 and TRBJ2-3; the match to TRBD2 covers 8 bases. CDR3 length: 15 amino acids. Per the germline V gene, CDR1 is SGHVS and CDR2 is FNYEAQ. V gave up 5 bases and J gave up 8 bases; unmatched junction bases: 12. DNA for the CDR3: TGTGCCAGCAGCCCAGGACTAGCCCCACTTGCTACGCAGTATTTT. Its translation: CASSPGLAPLATQYF.

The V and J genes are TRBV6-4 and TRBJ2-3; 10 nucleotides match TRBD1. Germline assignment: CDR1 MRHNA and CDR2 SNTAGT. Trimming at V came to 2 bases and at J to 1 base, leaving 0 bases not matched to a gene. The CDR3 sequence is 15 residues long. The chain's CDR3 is CASSDGTGGTDTQYF. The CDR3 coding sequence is TGTGCCAGCAGTGACGGGACAGGGGGCACAGATACGCAGTATTTT.

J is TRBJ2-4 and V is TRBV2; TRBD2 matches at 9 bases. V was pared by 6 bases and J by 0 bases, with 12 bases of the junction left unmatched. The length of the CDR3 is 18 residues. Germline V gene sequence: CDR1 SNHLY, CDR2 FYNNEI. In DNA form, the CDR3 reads TGTGCCAGCAGGGCTAGCGGGAAATCTTTAGTAGCCAAAAACATTCAGTACTTC. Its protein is CASRASGKSLVAKNIQYF.

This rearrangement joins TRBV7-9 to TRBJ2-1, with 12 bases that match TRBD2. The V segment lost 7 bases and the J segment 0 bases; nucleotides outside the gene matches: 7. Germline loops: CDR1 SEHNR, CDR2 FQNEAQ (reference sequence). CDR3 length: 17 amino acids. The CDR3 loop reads CASISSGGGNSYNEQFF. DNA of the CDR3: TGTGCCAGCATATCTAGCGGGGGGGGCAACTCCTACAATGAGCAGTTCTTC.

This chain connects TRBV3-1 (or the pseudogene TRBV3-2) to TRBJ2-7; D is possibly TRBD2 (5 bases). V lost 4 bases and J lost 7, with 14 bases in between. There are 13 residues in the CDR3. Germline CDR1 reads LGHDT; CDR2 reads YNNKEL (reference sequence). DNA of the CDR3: TGTGCCAGCAGCCTCGGCGGGCCCAGGGAGCAGTACTTC. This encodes CASSLGGPREQYF.

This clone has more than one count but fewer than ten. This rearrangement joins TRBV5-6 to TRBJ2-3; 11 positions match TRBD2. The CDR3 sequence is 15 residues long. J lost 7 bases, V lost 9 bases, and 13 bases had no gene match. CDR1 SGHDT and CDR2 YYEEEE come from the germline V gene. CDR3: CATQKTSGSLYTQYF. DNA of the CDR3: TGTGCCACCCAAAAAACTAGCGGGAGCTTGTATACGCAGTATTTT. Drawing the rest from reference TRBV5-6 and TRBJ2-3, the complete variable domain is DAGVTQSPTHLIKTRGQQVTLRCSPKSGHDTVSWYQQALGQGPQFIFQYYEEEERQRGNFPDRFSGHQFPNYSSELNVNALLLGDSALYLCATQKTSGSLYTQYFGPGTRLTVL.

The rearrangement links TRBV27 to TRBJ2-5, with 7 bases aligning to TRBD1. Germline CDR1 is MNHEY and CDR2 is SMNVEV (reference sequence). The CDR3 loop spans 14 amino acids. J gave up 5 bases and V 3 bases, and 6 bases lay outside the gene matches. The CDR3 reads CASSFLQGLETQYF. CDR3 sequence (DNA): TGTGCCAGCAGTTTCCTACAGGGGCTGGAGACCCAGTACTTC.

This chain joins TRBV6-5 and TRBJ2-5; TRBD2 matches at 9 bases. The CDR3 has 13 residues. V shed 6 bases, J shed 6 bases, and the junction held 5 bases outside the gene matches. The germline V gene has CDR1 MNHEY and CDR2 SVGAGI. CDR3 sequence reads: CASRGTSLQTQYF. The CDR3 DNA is TGTGCCAGCAGAGGGACTAGCCTACAGACCCAGTACTTC.

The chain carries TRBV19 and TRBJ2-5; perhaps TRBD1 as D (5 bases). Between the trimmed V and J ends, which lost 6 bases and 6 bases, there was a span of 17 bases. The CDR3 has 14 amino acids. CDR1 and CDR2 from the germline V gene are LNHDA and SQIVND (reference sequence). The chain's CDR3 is CASSSPRDGKTQYF. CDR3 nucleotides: TGTGCCAGTAGCTCCCCCAGGGATGGAAAGACCCAGTACTTC.

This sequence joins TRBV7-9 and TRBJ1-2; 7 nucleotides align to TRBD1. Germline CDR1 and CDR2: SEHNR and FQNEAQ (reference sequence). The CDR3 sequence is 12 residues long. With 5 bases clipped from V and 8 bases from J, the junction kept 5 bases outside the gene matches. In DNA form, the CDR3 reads TGTGCCAGCAGCACCGGACAGGTGGGCTACACCTTC. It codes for CASSTGQVGYTF.

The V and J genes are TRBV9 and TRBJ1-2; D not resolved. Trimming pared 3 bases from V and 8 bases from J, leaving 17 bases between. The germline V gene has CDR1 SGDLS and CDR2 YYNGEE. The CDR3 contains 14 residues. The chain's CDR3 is CASSAGGYGRGYTF. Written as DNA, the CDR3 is TGTGCCAGCAGCGCCGGCGGATACGGCAGAGGCTACACCTTC.

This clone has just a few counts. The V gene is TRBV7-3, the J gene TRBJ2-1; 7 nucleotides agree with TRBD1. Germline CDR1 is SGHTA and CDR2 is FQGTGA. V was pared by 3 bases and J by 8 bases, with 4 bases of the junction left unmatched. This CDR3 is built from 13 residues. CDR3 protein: CASSFSTGHEQFF. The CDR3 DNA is TGTGCCAGCAGCTTCTCGACAGGGCATGAGCAGTTCTTC.

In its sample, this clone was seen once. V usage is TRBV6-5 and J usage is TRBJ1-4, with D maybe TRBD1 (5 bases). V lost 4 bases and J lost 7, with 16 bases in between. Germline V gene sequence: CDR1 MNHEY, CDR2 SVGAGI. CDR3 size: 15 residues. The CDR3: CASSSETAGLEKLFF. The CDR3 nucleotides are TGTGCCAGCAGTTCGGAGACAGCGGGGCTTGAAAAACTGTTTTTT.